The T cell receptor (beta chain) under discussion was sequenced for a study of T-cell memory formation after mild COVID-19. Study background: TCR clusters were largely donor specific.

MiXCR was run by TCRdb on the 5' RACE reads, yielding one entry per CDR3 protein. The table includes roughly 130,000 distinct CDR3 sequences, around a sixth detected once. Germline CDR1 is SGHRS and CDR2 is YFSETQ. The CDR3 covers 14 residues. Between the trimmed V and J ends, which lost 0 bases and 5 bases, there was a span of 9 bases. In its sample, this clonotype was seen a few times. The target antigen is unknown. General study findings and limits: Cross-reactive memory seemingly joined, as some responding clones were found in pre-infection memory.

The material sequenced was PBMCs or a T cell subset sorted from them (not recorded which). This sequence joins TRBV5-1 and TRBJ2-1; maybe TRBD1 (5 bases). This receptor was obtained from an adult woman who had mild COVID-19 (a few samples of this study predate the infection). Cell type and time point are not known. CDR3 region: CASSLDPGNNEQFF. The CDR3 nucleotides are TGCGCCAGCAGCTTGGATCCAGGGAACAATGAGCAGTTCTTC. Full variable domain (remainder filled in from reference TRBV5-1 and TRBJ2-1): KAGVTQTPRYLIKTRGQQVTLSCSPISGHRSVSWYQQTPGQGLQFLFEYFSETQRNKGNFPGRFSGRQFSNSRSEMNVSTLELGDSALYLCASSLDPGNNEQFFGPGTRLTVL.